This T cell receptor beta chain was identified during a study of human T cells and chemical hapten exposure. Turning to the study itself: Researchers reported sensitizing a roughly 2 cm by roughly 2 cm upper inner arm skin site with 2% DPC. Alopecia areata, totalis or universalis was found in mostly female patients.

The table lists this clonotype with many counts. Its specificity is unknown. Time point given: patch test 2, 6 weeks after DPC sensitization. The treatment: therapeutic diphenylcyclopropenone sensitization with weekly scalp DPC. Broader study findings: The count of PT1 expanded TCRs correlated positively with patch test score.

Trimming took 4 bases from V and 3 from J, leaving 10 bases between them. This CDR3 has 13 amino acids. The germline V gene has CDR1 SQVTM and CDR2 ANQGSEA. TCRdb used MiXCR to reprocess the RACE reads, holding one entry per CDR3 protein. This repertoire shows about 70,000 distinct CDR3 sequences, approximately 9% found once; its top ten account for roughly 3.8%. The V and J genes are TRBV29-1 and TRBJ2-1; D unresolved. The receptor was derived from a woman aged 50 to 60 with alopecia areata. Some clones in this sample may be carry-over from other donors' samples. Source: whole blood, taken in connection with sensitization to the hapten diphenylcyclopropenone (DPC). The DNA for the CDR3 is TGCAGCGTTGTACTGGCCCGCTACAATGAGCAGTTCTTC. Translating it yields CSVVLARYNEQFF.